The clone carrying this TCR beta chain was seen a few times. This sample is drawn from a study of beta chain features in type 1 diabetes. Isolated RNA was reverse transcribed in full, so expressed TCRB transcripts were sequenced. Profiled with immunoSEQ multiplex PCR; TCRdb holds only in-frame clones, not every one. This table holds around 160,000 clones, under 60% found once. Germline CDR1 reads SGDLS; CDR2 reads YYNGEE. The CDR3 has 15 amino acids. V shed 2 bases and J shed 6 bases, with 14 bases lying between them. Sorting based on CD45RO/CCR7/CD25/CD127/CD95/CD27 separated CD4+ naive, central memory, regulatory and stem cell-like memory cells.

The V gene is TRBV9, the J gene TRBJ1-4; D may be TRBD1 (5 bases). Sequencing was performed on Tregs from blood. This sequence was found in a man aged 18-30 years in good health. The CDR3 loop is CASSVLGGEYEKLFF. The DNA of the CDR3 is TGTGCCAGCAGCGTTCTTGGAGGGGAGTATGAAAAACTGTTTTTT. Variable domain in full (rest from reference TRBV9 and TRBJ1-4): DSGVTQTPKHLITATGQRVTLRCSPRSGDLSVYWYQQSLDQGLQFLIQYYNGEERAKGNILERFSAQQFPDLHSELNLSSLELGDSALYFCASSVLGGEYEKLFFGSGTQLSVL.